This TCR beta chain was sequenced during a study of T cell changes during pregnancy in multiple sclerosis. TCRdb keeps only in-frame clones here, not all; method: immunoSEQ multiplex PCR. The table records more than 35,000 clones, 88% of them present only once. This CDR3 is 15 amino acids long. The trim removed 1 base at V and 5 bases at J, leaving 5 bases unmatched. Germline V gene data show CDR1 as LNHDA and CDR2 as SQIVND (reference sequence). This TCR derives from a female donor with multiple sclerosis, enrolled in a pregnancy study. The rearrangement links TRBV19 to TRBJ1-1; 9 bases agree with TRBD1. The source was CD4+ T cells from peripheral blood mononuclear cells, collected in the first trimester of pregnancy. Here the CDR3 reads CASSIGTGAATEAFF. CDR3 DNA: TGTGCCAGTAGTATAGGGACAGGGGCGGCAACTGAAGCTTTCTTT. Complete variable domain (other parts from reference TRBV19 and TRBJ1-1): DGGITQSPKYLFRKEGQNVTLSCEQNLNHDAMYWYRQDPGQGLRLIYYSQIVNDFQKGDIAEGYSVSREKKESFPLTVTSAQKNPTAFYLCASSIGTGAATEAFFGQGTRLTVV.